These 14 T cell receptor beta chains originate from one sample sequenced in a study of T cell repertoires in cytomegalovirus infection. TCRdb fed the reads into MiXCR, producing one record per CDR3 protein. The sample has fewer than 700,000 distinct CDR3 sequences, 20% to 25% seen once; the top ten hold under 8.5%. The sample consisted of CD8+ T cells from PBMCs. The source of these receptors is a human donor in good health (CMV status not recorded). Some clones in this sample may be carry-over from other donors' samples.

Note on this clonotype: A much more abundant neighbour one base away suggests this may be a read error. The V call is TRBV12-5, the J call TRBJ2-3; 12 nucleotides align to TRBD1. The CDR3 extends over 16 amino acids. Trimming removed 7 bases from V and 3 bases from J; junction bases left unmatched: 8. Per germline, CDR1 LGHNT and CDR2 FRNRAP. The CDR3 spells CASVVTGQGATDTQYF. CDR3 bases: TGTGCTAGTGTCGTAACGGGACAGGGGGCTACAGATACGCAGTATTTT. The complete variable domain, with remaining parts taken from reference TRBV12-5 and TRBJ2-3, reads DARVTQTPRHKVTEMGQEVTMRCQPILGHNTVFWYRQTMMQGLELLAYFRNRAPLDDSGMPKDRFSAEMPDATLATLKIQPSEPRDSAVYFCASVVTGQGATDTQYFGPGTRLTVL.

The V gene is TRBV7-9, the J gene TRBJ1-6; the match to TRBD1 covers 8 bases. Trimming cost V 3 bases and J 9 bases; bases outside gene matches: 7. The CDR3 covers 15 residues. The germline CDR1 and CDR2 sequences are SEHNR and FQNEAQ (reference sequence). CDR3 in amino acids: CASSFRQGSGSPLHF. For the CDR3, the DNA is TGTGCCAGCAGCTTTCGACAGGGGTCGGGTTCACCCCTCCACTTT. Full variable domain (remainder filled in from reference TRBV7-9 and TRBJ1-6): DTGVSQNPRHKITKRGQNVTFRCDPISEHNRLYWYRQTLGQGPEFLTYFQNEAQLEKSRLLSDRFSAERPKGSFSTLEIQRTEQGDSAMYLCASSFRQGSGSPLHFGNGTRLTVT.

This clonotype turned up a few times. The chain couples TRBV24-1 to TRBJ2-3, with D possibly being TRBD1 (6 bases). The CDR3 runs 16 residues. Trimming pared 2 bases from V and 2 bases from J, leaving 13 bases between. From germline, CDR1 is KGHDR and CDR2 SFDVKD. The CDR3 bases are TGTGCCACCAGTGATTGGACAGAAAGTTCCACAGATACGCAGTATTTT. Its translation is CATSDWTESSTDTQYF.

This clonotype has only a few counts. The CDR3 DNA follows: TGTGCCATCAGTGAAACAGGGTTGGATTCACCCCTCCACTTT. This codes for CAISETGLDSPLHF. V usage is TRBV10-3 and J usage is TRBJ1-6; D is perhaps TRBD1 (6 bases). Per the germline V gene, CDR1 is ENHRY and CDR2 is SYGVKD. The V end was cut by 3 bases, the J end by 8 bases, with 11 bases between. The CDR3 runs 14 residues.

This clonotype was recorded a few times. The chain uses TRBV28 and TRBJ1-5; unclear D gene. The CDR3 covers 14 residues. The germline gives CDR1 MDHEN, CDR2 SYDVKM. V dropped 6 bases and J dropped 0 bases, with 9 bases sitting between them. CDR3 in DNA: TGTGCCAGCAGCCCCTCAGATAGCAATCAGCCCCAGCATTTT. This gives the protein CASSPSDSNQPQHF.

V usage is TRBV12-5 and J usage is TRBJ2-1, with TRBD1 matching 7 bases. Germline V CDR1 and CDR2: LGHNT, FRNRAP. V shed 6 bases, J shed 6 bases, and the junction held 11 bases outside the gene matches. The CDR3 length is 15 residues. For the CDR3, the DNA is TGTGCTAGTGGCGCGAGACAGGGAGCCCCCAATGAGCAGTTCTTC. This sequence encodes CASGARQGAPNEQFF.

V is TRBV28 and J is TRBJ1-2; D gene ambiguous. The ends were cut back, 3 bases at V and 7 bases at J, with 9 bases in the middle. The V gene's germline CDR1 is MDHEN and CDR2 SYDVKM. There are 12 residues in the CDR3. This chain's CDR3 is CASSFNSGGYTF. CDR3 DNA: TGTGCCAGCAGTTTTAACAGTGGTGGCTACACCTTC.

About this clonotype: An end of the junction differs from the germline gene, which may be a read error. The DNA of the CDR3 is TGTGCCAGCAGCCCGGGACTGAACATCGGGGAGCTGTTTTTT. It translates to CASSPGLNIGELFF. The chain employs TRBV5-6 and TRBJ2-2; D possibly corresponds to TRBD2 (6 bases). Germline V lookup: CDR1 SGHDT, CDR2 YYEEEE. The CDR3 runs to 14 residues.

This clonotype was observed a handful of times. The rearrangement uses TRBV6-1 and TRBJ2-5, with 8 nucleotides matching TRBD1. Germline V gene data show CDR1 as MNHNS and CDR2 as SASEGT. The V and J ends lost 5 bases and 4 bases, in that order; junction bases with no gene match: 15. The CDR3 is 17 amino acids. The CDR3 is CASSLGRGQGARETQYF. DNA for the CDR3: TGTGCCAGCAGTCTCGGCAGGGGGCAAGGGGCGCGAGAGACCCAGTACTTC.

This clonotype was seen at least ten times. The rearrangement links TRBV12-3 or TRBV12-4 to TRBJ2-1, with TRBD2 identical over 15 bases. Germline trimming cut 4 bases from V and 7 bases from J; bases unmatched to any gene: 11. The CDR3 is 18 amino acids. This CDR3 reads CASSSPGLAGGQVNEQFF. CDR3 DNA sequence: TGTGCCAGCAGTTCCCCGGGACTAGCGGGGGGACAGGTGAATGAGCAGTTCTTC.

As for this clonotype: The junction and the germline gene differ at one end; a read error may be behind it. The chain carries TRBV5-1 and TRBJ2-7, with no clear D. CDR3 length equals 12 residues. Looked up from germline, CDR1 is SGHRS and CDR2 is YFSETQ. CDR3 sequence reads: CVSSLTPYEQYF. The CDR3 region has the DNA TGCGTCAGCAGCCTAACCCCCTACGAGCAGTACTTC. Supplemented by reference TRBV5-1 and TRBJ2-7, the full variable domain reads KAGVTQTPRYLIKTRGQQVTLSCSPISGHRSVSWYQQTPGQGLQFLFEYFSETQRNKGNFPGRFSGRQFSNSRSEMNVSTLELGDSALYLCVSSLTPYEQYFGPGTRLTVT.

Worth noting for this clonotype: Being one base from a much bigger clone, this may be a read error. As the CDR3 is not closed by the conserved phenylalanine or tryptophan, this likely results from a read error. This chain connects TRBV7-6 to TRBJ2-1; TRBD2 might be the D (6 bases). CDR3 size: 13 residues. V gave up 6 bases and J gave up 9 bases, with 15 bases separating them. Germline loops: CDR1 SGHVS, CDR2 FNYEAQ. CDR3 sequence reads: CASSQVGGSEQFS. In DNA form, the CDR3 reads TGTGCCAGCAGTCAGGTCGGGGGAAGTGAGCAGTTCTCC.

This clonotype was counted between two and nine times. V gene TRBV5-6 combines with J gene TRBJ1-6; no clear D. The CDR3 is 18 amino acids. V was trimmed by 4 bases and J by 0 bases, leaving 17 bases between them. Germline values: CDR1 SGHDT, CDR2 YYEEEE. DNA for the CDR3: TGTGCCAGCAGCCCGACGGGGAGGGAGAGCTCCTATAATTCACCCCTCCACTTT. Amino acids: CASSPTGRESSYNSPLHF.

This clonotype was found a few times. The V and J genes are TRBV6-5 and TRBJ2-3; perhaps TRBD1 as D (5 bases). The CDR3 is made up of 17 amino acids. CDR1 MNHEY and CDR2 SVGAGI come from the germline V gene. V gave up 2 bases and J gave up 0 bases, with 15 bases separating them. The CDR3 reads CASSYAPWGTSTDTQYF. For the CDR3, the DNA is TGTGCCAGCAGTTACGCCCCCTGGGGCACTAGCACAGATACGCAGTATTTT.